This T cell receptor (beta chain) appears in the sequencing data of a study of regulatory T cells in long-lasting Graves disease. Whole-study findings and limits: There were preferences for TRBV28, TRBJ1-2 and TRBJ2-5 in persistent disease.

Trimming left V 1 base short and J 7 bases short, with 10 bases between. Germline V gene lookup returns CDR1 LGHDT and CDR2 YNNKEL (reference sequence). The CDR3 consists of 13 residues. Researchers made TCR beta libraries by using iRepertoire HTBI primers and running Arm-PCR on CDR3 regions. TCRdb reanalysed the multiplex PCR reads using MiXCR and keeps one entry per CDR3 protein. Of approximately 210,000 distinct CDR3 sequences in the sample, around 17% are singletons; the top ten hold approximately 20%. This clonotype came up a few times. Its cognate antigen is unknown. The time point was: newly diagnosed GD, antithyroid drugs for less than 3 months. The TCR library used RNA extracted from PBMCs.

The sequence was obtained from a female donor with Graves disease. The chain recombines TRBV3-1 with TRBJ1-2, with D tentatively TRBD1 (5 bases). The sample was peripheral blood mononuclear cells (PBMCs), taken at new diagnosis, from a patient treated with antithyroid drugs. CDR3 sequence: CASSQGFGGGYTF. The CDR3 nucleotides are TGTGCCAGCAGCCAAGGGTTCGGGGGTGGCTACACCTTC. Full variable domain (rest looked up from reference TRBV3-1 and TRBJ1-2): DTAVSQTPKYLVTQMGNDKSIKCEQNLGHDTMYWYKQDSKKFLKIMFSYNNKELIINETVPNRFSPKSPDKAHLNLHINSLELGDSAVYFCASSQGFGGGYTFGSGTRLTVV.